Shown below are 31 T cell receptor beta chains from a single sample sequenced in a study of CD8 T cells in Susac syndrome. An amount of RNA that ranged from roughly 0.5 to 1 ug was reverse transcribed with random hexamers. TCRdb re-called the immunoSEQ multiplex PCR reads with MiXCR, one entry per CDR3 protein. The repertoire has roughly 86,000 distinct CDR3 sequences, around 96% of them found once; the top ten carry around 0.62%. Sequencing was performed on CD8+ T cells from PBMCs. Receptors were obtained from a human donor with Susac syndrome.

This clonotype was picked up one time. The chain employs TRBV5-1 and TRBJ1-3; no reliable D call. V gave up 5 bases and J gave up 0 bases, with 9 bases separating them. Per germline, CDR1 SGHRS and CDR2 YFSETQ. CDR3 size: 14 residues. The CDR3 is CASRGNPSGNTIYF. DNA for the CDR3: TGCGCCAGCAGGGGGAATCCCTCTGGAAACACCATATATTTT.

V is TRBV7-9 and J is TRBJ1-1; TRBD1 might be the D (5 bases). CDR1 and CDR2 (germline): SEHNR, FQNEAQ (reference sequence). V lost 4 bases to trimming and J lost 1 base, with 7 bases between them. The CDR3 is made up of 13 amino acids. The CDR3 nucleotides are TGTGCCAGCAGCTCCAGGGAGAACACTGAAGCTTTCTTT. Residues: CASSSRENTEAFF. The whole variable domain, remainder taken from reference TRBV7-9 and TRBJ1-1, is DTGVSQNPRHKITKRGQNVTFRCDPISEHNRLYWYRQTLGQGPEFLTYFQNEAQLEKSRLLSDRFSAERPKGSFSTLEIQRTEQGDSAMYLCASSSRENTEAFFGQGTRLTVV.

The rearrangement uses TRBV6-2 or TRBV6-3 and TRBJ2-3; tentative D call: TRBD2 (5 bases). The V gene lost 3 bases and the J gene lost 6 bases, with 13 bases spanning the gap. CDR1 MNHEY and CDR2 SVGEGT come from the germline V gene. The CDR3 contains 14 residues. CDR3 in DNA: TGTGCCAGCAGTTATTTGCAGCGGCGGGATACGCAGTATTTT. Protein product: CASSYLQRRDTQYF.

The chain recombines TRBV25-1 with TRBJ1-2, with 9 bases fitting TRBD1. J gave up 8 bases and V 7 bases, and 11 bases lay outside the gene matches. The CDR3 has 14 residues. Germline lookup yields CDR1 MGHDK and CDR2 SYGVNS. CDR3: CASMDPGQGGGYTF. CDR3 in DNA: TGTGCCAGCATGGACCCGGGACAGGGTGGAGGCTACACCTTC.

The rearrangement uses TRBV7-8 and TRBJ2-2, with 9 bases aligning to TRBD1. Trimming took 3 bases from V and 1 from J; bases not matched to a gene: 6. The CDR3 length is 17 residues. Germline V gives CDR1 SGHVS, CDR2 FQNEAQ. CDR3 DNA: TGTGCCAGCAGCTTCGCCCGGGACAGGGAGAACACCGGGGAGCTGTTTTTT. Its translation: CASSFARDRENTGELFF. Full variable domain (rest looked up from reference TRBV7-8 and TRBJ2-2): GAGVSQSPRYKVAKRGQDVALRCDPISGHVSLFWYQQALGQGPEFLTYFQNEAQLDKSGLPSDRFFAERPEGSVSTLKIQRTQQEDSAVYLCASSFARDRENTGELFFGEGSRLTVL.

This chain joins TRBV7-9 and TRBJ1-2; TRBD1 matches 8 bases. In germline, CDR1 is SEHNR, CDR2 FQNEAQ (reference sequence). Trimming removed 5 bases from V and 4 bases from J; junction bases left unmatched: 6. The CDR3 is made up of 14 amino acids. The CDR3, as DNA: TGTGCCAGCAGCCGACAGGGGTTGAGCTATGGCTACACCTTC. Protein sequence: CASSRQGLSYGYTF. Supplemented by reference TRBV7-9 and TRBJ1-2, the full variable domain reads DTGVSQNPRHKITKRGQNVTFRCDPISEHNRLYWYRQTLGQGPEFLTYFQNEAQLEKSRLLSDRFSAERPKGSFSTLEIQRTEQGDSAMYLCASSRQGLSYGYTFGSGTRLTVV.

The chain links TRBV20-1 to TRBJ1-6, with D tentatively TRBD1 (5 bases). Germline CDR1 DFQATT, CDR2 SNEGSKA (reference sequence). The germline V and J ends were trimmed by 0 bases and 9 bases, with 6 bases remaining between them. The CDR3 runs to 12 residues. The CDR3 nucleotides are TGCAGTGCTAGAGATGGGGGTTCACCCCTCCACTTT. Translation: CSARDGGSPLHF.

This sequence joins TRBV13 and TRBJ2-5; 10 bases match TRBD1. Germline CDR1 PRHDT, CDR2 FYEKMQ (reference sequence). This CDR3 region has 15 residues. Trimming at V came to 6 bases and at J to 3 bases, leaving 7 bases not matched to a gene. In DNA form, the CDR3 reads TGTGCCAGCAGGAAGTCAGGGACAGGGGAAGAGACCCAGTACTTC. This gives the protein CASRKSGTGEETQYF.

In DNA form, the CDR3 reads TGTGCCAGCAGCGATCCTCCGAACACTGAAGCTTTCTTT. It translates to CASSDPPNTEAFF. The V call is TRBV9, the J call TRBJ1-1; D gene unclear. The V gene's germline CDR1 is SGDLS and CDR2 YYNGEE. This CDR3 contains 13 residues. The V gene lost 3 bases and the J gene lost 1 base, with 7 bases spanning the gap.

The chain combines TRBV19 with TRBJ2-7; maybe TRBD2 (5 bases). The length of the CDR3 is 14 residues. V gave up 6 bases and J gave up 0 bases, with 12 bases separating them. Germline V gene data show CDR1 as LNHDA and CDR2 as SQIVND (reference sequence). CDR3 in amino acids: CASSTTEVSYEQYF. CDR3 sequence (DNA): TGTGCCAGTAGCACGACGGAGGTCTCCTACGAGCAGTACTTC. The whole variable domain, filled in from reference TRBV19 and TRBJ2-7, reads DGGITQSPKYLFRKEGQNVTLSCEQNLNHDAMYWYRQDPGQGLRLIYYSQIVNDFQKGDIAEGYSVSREKKESFPLTVTSAQKNPTAFYLCASSTTEVSYEQYFGPGTRLTVT.

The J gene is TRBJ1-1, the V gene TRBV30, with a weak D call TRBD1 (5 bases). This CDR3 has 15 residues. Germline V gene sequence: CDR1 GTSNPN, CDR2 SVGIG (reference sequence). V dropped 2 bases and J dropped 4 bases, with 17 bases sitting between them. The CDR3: CAWSSPDTGGTEAFF. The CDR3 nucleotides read TGTGCCTGGAGTTCGCCGGACACCGGGGGCACTGAAGCTTTCTTT.

CDR3 coding DNA: TGTGCCGCGACGGGCTATGGCTACACCTTC. It yields the protein CAATGYGYTF. The gene calls are TRBV10-3 and TRBJ1-2; D call uncertain. The CDR3 loop spans 10 amino acids. The V gene lost 11 bases and the J gene lost 4 bases, with 8 bases spanning the gap. CDR1 ENHRY and CDR2 SYGVKD come from the germline V gene.

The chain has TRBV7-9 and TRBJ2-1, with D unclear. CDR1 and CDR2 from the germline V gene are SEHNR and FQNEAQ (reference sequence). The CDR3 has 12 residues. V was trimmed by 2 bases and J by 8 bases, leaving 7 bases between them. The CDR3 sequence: CASSLHFHEQFF. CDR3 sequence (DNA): TGTGCCAGCAGCTTACATTTCCATGAGCAGTTCTTC.

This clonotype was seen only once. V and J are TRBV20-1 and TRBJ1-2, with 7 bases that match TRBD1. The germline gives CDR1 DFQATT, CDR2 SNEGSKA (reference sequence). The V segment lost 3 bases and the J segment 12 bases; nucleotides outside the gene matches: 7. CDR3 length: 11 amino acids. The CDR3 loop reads CSASSLRGNTF. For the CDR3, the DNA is TGCAGTGCTAGTAGCCTCAGGGGGAACACCTTC.

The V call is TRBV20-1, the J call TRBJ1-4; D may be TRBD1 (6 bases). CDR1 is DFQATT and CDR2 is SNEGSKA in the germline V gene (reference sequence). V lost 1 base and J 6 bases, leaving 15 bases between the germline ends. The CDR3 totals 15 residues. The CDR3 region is CSARGRGTDYEKLFF. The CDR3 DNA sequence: TGCAGTGCTAGAGGAAGGGGGACGGACTATGAAAAACTGTTTTTT.

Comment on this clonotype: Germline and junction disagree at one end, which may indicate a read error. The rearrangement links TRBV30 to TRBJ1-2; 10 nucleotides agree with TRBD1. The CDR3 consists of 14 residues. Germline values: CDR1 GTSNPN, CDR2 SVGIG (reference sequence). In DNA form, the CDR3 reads TGTGCCTGGAGTGGATACCCGGGACAGGGGACGGAGAGCTTC. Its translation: CAWSGYPGQGTESF. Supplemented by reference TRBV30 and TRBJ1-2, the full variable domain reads SQTIHQWPATLVQPVGSPLSLECTVEGTSNPNLYWYRQAAGRGLQLLFYSVGIGQISSEVPQNLSASRPQDRQFILSSKKLLLSDSGFYLCAWSGYPGQGTESFGSGTRLTVV.

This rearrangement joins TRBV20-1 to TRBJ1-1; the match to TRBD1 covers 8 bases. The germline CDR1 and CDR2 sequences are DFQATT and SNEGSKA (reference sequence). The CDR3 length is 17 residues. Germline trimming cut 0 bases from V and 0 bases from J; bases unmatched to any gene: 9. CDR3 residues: CSARDFRAGGMNTEAFF. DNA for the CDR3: TGCAGTGCTAGAGATTTTAGGGCAGGGGGCATGAACACTGAAGCTTTCTTT.

The CDR3 DNA is TGTGCCAGCAGCTTAGCGGGGGGACAGCCCCAGCATTTT. Translating it yields CASSLAGGQPQHF. The chain combines TRBV7-8 with TRBJ1-5, with a weak D call TRBD1 (5 bases). Trimming shortened V by 0 bases and J by 7 bases, and 7 bases separated the two germline ends. In germline, CDR1 is SGHVS, CDR2 FQNEAQ. The CDR3 extends over 13 amino acids.

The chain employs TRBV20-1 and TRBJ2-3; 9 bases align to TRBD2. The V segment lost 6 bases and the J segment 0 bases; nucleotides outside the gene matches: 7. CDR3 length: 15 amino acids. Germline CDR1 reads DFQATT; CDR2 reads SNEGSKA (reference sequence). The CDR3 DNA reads TGCAGTGCGAAGGCGGGGGGGACTAGCACAGATACGCAGTATTTT. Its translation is CSAKAGGTSTDTQYF.

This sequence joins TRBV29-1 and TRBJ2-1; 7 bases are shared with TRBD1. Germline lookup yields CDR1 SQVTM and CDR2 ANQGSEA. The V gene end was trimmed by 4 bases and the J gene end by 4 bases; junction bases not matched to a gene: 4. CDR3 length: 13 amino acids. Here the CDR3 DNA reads TGCAGCGTTGGACAGGGCCTTTACAATGAGCAGTTCTTC. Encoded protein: CSVGQGLYNEQFF.

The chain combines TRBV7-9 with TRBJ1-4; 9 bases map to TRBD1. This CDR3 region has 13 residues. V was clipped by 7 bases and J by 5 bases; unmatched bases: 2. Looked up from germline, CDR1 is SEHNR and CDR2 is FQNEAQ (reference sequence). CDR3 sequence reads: CASKGQGNEKLFF. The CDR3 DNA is TGTGCCAGCAAAGGACAGGGGAATGAAAAACTGTTTTTT.

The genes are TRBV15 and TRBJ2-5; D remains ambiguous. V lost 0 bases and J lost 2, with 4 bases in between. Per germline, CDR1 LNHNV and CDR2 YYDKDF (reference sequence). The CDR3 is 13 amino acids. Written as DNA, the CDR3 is TGTGCCACCAGCAGAGATCGGCAAGAGACCCAGTACTTC. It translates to CATSRDRQETQYF.

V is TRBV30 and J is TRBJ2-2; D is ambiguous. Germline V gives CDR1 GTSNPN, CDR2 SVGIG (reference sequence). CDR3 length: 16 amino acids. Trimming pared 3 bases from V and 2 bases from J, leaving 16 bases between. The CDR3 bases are TGTGCCTGGAGCCCCACGGGTGCAGCCAACACCGGGGAGCTGTTTTTT. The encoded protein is CAWSPTGAANTGELFF.

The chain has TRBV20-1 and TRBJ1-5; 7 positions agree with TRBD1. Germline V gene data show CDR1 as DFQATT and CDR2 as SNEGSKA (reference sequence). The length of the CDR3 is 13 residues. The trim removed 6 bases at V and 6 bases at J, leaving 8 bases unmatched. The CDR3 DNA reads TGCAGTGCCAGGGGGGGGGAGGGTCAGCCCCAGCATTTT. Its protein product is CSARGGEGQPQHF.

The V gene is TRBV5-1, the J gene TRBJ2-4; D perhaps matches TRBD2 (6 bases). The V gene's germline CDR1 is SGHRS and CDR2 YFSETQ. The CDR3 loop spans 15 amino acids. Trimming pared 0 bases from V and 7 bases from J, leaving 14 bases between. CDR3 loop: CASSLGGTPLNIQYF. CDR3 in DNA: TGCGCCAGCAGCTTGGGCGGGACCCCGCTCAACATTCAGTACTTC.

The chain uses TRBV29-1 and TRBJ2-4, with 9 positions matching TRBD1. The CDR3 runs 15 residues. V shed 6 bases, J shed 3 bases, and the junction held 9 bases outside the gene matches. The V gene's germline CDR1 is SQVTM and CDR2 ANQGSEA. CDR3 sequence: CSVALMTGGKNIQYF. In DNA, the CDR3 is TGCAGCGTCGCACTTATGACAGGGGGCAAAAACATTCAGTACTTC.

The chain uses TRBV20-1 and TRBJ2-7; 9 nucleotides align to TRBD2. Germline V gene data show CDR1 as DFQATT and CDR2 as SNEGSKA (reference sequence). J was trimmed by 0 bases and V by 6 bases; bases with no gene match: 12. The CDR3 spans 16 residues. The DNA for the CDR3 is TGCAGTGCCGAGATTGTAGCGGGGGTCAGCTCCTACGAGCAGTACTTC. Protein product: CSAEIVAGVSSYEQYF.

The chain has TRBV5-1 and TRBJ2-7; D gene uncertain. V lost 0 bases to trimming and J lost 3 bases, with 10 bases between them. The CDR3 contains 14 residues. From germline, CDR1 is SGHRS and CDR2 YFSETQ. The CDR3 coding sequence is TGCGCCAGCAGCTTGGTACGGGTCGACTACGAGCAGTACTTC. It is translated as CASSLVRVDYEQYF. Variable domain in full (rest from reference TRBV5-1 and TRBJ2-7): KAGVTQTPRYLIKTRGQQVTLSCSPISGHRSVSWYQQTPGQGLQFLFEYFSETQRNKGNFPGRFSGRQFSNSRSEMNVSTLELGDSALYLCASSLVRVDYEQYFGPGTRLTVT.

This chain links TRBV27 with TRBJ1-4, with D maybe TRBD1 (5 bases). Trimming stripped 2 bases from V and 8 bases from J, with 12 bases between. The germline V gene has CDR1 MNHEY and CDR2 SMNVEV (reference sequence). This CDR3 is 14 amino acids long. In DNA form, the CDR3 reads TGTGCCAGCAGTTTAGTGGGGGTCGGGGAAAAACTGTTTTTT. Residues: CASSLVGVGEKLFF.

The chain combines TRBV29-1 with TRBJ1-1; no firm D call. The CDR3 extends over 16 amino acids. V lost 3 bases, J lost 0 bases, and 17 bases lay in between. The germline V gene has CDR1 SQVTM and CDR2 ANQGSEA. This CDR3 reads CSVDHGSASMNTEAFF. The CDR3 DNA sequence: TGCAGCGTTGATCACGGGTCGGCATCTATGAACACTGAAGCTTTCTTT.

CDR3 region: CASSVELGWTDTQYF. For the CDR3, the DNA is TGTGCCAGCAGCGTAGAACTAGGGTGGACAGATACGCAGTATTTT. This chain connects TRBV27 to TRBJ2-3; possible D gene TRBD2, 5 bases. The V gene lost 6 bases and the J gene lost 3 bases, with 16 bases spanning the gap. CDR1 and CDR2 from the germline V gene are MNHEY and SMNVEV (reference sequence). This CDR3 has 15 residues.